These 22 T cell receptor beta chains were sequenced from one sample in a study of shared clonotypes between healthy human individuals. Produced via immunoSEQ multiplex PCR; TCRdb's table is partial and in-frame only. The repertoire holds around 200,000 clones, 80% to 95% seen once, with around 0.067% in the top ten. What was sequenced was naive CD4+ T cells sorted from blood. The subset is: CD45RA+ positively selected. The origin of the receptors is a woman in her thirties in good health.

This clone was recorded only once. The rearrangement joins TRBV28 to TRBJ2-4; perhaps TRBD2 as D (5 bases). The CDR3 has 14 residues. Germline values: CDR1 MDHEN, CDR2 SYDVKM. V was pared by 5 bases and J by 2 bases, with 10 bases between. The CDR3 protein is CASSPGFSKNIQYF. CDR3 nucleotide sequence: TGTGCCAGCAGTCCGGGGTTTTCCAAAAACATTCAGTACTTC.

The chain recombines TRBV28 with TRBJ1-3; 9 bases align to TRBD1. Germline CDR1 reads MDHEN; CDR2 reads SYDVKM. J was trimmed by 4 bases and V by 4 bases; bases with no gene match: 5. The CDR3 consists of 15 residues. The CDR3 region is CASSSTGTGGNTIYF. CDR3 bases: TGTGCCAGCAGTTCAACCGGGACAGGGGGAAACACCATATATTTT.

The CDR3 DNA sequence: TGTGCCAGCAGCTTAAGCAGCCACTCATACACCGGGGAGCTGTTTTTT. It encodes CASSLSSHSYTGELFF. V is TRBV4-2 and J is TRBJ2-2, with D unclear. Deletions cut 5 bases from V and 3 bases from J, with 16 bases between. This CDR3 region has 16 residues. CDR1 and CDR2 from the germline V gene are LGHNA and YNFKEQ.

The V gene is TRBV19, the J gene TRBJ2-5; a weak D match, TRBD2 (6 bases). The J call is doubtful: the DNA matches TRBJ2-7 better. Per the germline V gene, CDR1 is LNHDA and CDR2 is SQIVND (reference sequence). The CDR3 is 14 amino acids. CDR3 sequence (DNA): TGTGCCAGTAGTATAGAACTAGCCTCCTACGAGCAGTACTTC. Its protein product is CASSIELASYEQYF.

The rearrangement links TRBV28 to TRBJ2-7; possibly TRBD2 for D (6 bases). Germline-derived CDR1 and CDR2 are MDHEN and SYDVKM. V gave up 5 bases and J gave up 4 bases, with 15 bases separating them. CDR3 length: 14 residues. DNA of the CDR3: TGTGCCAGCAGTCAAAGCGGGCCGACTTACGAGCAGTACTTC. This gives the protein CASSQSGPTYEQYF.

The chain joins TRBV2 to TRBJ2-5; TRBD1 matches 8 bases. TRBJ2-7 matches the DNA end more closely, so the J call is doubtful. The length of the CDR3 is 15 residues. Germline assignment: CDR1 SNHLY and CDR2 FYNNEI. The CDR3 DNA reads as TGTGCCACGGGAAAAGAGGCAGGGGGCGTCTACGAGCAGTACTTC. It translates to CATGKEAGGVYEQYF.

The chain couples TRBV19 to TRBJ1-1; TRBD1 is a possible D gene (5 bases). V lost 6 bases to trimming and J lost 8 bases, with 19 bases between them. The CDR3 has 14 amino acids. CDR1 and CDR2 from the germline V gene are LNHDA and SQIVND (reference sequence). CDR3 in amino acids: CASSPWGALSEAFF. DNA for the CDR3: TGTGCCAGTAGCCCTTGGGGCGCGCTCTCCGAAGCTTTCTTT. The full variable domain, completed using reference TRBV19 and TRBJ1-1, is DGGITQSPKYLFRKEGQNVTLSCEQNLNHDAMYWYRQDPGQGLRLIYYSQIVNDFQKGDIAEGYSVSREKKESFPLTVTSAQKNPTAFYLCASSPWGALSEAFFGQGTRLTVV.

This clone has just one count. The sample holds other DNA sequences that translate to the same CDR3. V is TRBV20-1 and J is TRBJ2-7; 8 nucleotides agree with TRBD1. Germline loops: CDR1 DFQATT, CDR2 SNEGSKA (reference sequence). Unmatched junction bases numbered 1, after V lost 5 bases and J lost 4 bases. CDR3 length equals 11 residues. For the CDR3, the DNA is TGCAGTGCTTACAGGGGGTACGAGCAGTACTTC. This gives the protein CSAYRGYEQYF.

V usage is TRBV28 and J usage is TRBJ1-4, with D uncertain. The length of the CDR3 is 13 residues. V lost 8 bases, J lost 3 bases, and 10 bases lay in between. CDR1 and CDR2 from the germline V gene are MDHEN and SYDVKM. DNA for the CDR3: TGTGCCAGCGGATCCAACTCTAATGAAAAACTGTTTTTT. It is translated as CASGSNSNEKLFF.

The rearrangement links TRBV11-2 to TRBJ2-5, with TRBD2 identical over 7 bases. CDR1 is SGHAT, CDR2 FQNNGV, per germline. The CDR3 is 15 residues long. The V gene end was trimmed by 2 bases and the J gene end by 11 bases; junction bases not matched to a gene: 14. CDR3 sequence reads: CASSLSGGSTEEQYF. The DNA of the CDR3 is TGTGCCAGCAGCTTATCCGGGGGGTCGACTGAAGAGCAGTACTTC.

V is TRBV6-1 and J is TRBJ1-2, with TRBD1 matching over 7 bases. The CDR3 extends over 14 amino acids. Germline CDR1 reads MNHNS; CDR2 reads SASEGT. V lost 3 bases, J lost 9 bases, and 10 bases stayed unmatched. Here the CDR3 reads CASSDKDRVLCYTF. The DNA for the CDR3 is TGTGCCAGCAGTGATAAAGACAGGGTCCTATGCTACACCTTC.

This clone was counted a few times. The chain recombines TRBV19 with TRBJ1-5; tentative D call: TRBD1 (5 bases). Germline V lookup: CDR1 LNHDA, CDR2 SQIVND (reference sequence). Trimming took off 6 bases at V and 1 base at J, with 10 bases between the two ends. The CDR3 spans 14 residues. The CDR3 loop is CASSQDTSNQPQHF. DNA of the CDR3: TGTGCCAGTAGCCAGGACACGAGCAATCAGCCCCAGCATTTT.

The rearrangement uses TRBV7-3 and TRBJ2-3; D is possibly TRBD1 (5 bases). Trimming took 2 bases from V and 2 from J, leaving 14 bases between them. Germline lookup yields CDR1 SGHTA and CDR2 FQGTGA. The CDR3 is made up of 16 amino acids. In nucleotides, the CDR3 is TGTGCCAGCAGCTTATCTGCAGGTGGGGCCACAGATACGCAGTATTTT. It yields the protein CASSLSAGGATDTQYF.

This chain uses TRBV2 with TRBJ1-1; D possibly corresponds to TRBD1 (5 bases). This CDR3 contains 14 residues. Germline CDR1 SNHLY, CDR2 FYNNEI. Trimming cost V 6 bases and J 1 base, with 12 bases left between them. CDR3 in amino acids: CASSFITGNTEAFF. DNA for the CDR3: TGTGCCAGCAGCTTTATTACAGGGAACACTGAAGCTTTCTTT.

The chain carries TRBV28 and TRBJ2-7, with no clear D. CDR1 is MDHEN, CDR2 SYDVKM, per germline. V was trimmed by 3 bases and J by 0 bases, leaving 9 bases between them. The CDR3 covers 14 residues. The chain's CDR3 is CASSLVTDSYEQYF. The CDR3 region has the DNA TGTGCCAGCAGTTTGGTTACAGACTCCTACGAGCAGTACTTC.

The chain uses TRBV10-3 and TRBJ2-7, with TRBD2 identical over 8 bases. V shed 11 bases, J shed 6 bases, and the junction held 3 bases outside the gene matches. The germline V gene encodes CDR1 ENHRY and CDR2 SYGVKD. The length of the CDR3 is 10 residues. The CDR3 region is CAVLAGEQYF. Written as DNA, the CDR3 is TGTGCCGTTCTAGCGGGCGAGCAGTACTTC.

This clone was detected only once. The chain is built from TRBV18 and TRBJ1-4; perhaps TRBD1 as D (5 bases). The V and J ends lost 1 base and 7 bases respectively, with 10 bases between them. Germline-derived CDR1 and CDR2 are KGHSH and LQKENI. There are 14 residues in the CDR3. The DNA for the CDR3 is TGTGCCAGCTCACCACGGGGGTCGAGTGAAAAACTGTTTTTT. This encodes CASSPRGSSEKLFF.

The gene calls are TRBV19 and TRBJ2-2; 7 nucleotides line up with TRBD2. J was trimmed by 4 bases and V by 5 bases; bases with no gene match: 4. CDR1 and CDR2 from the germline V gene are LNHDA and SQIVND (reference sequence). CDR3 length: 14 amino acids. In nucleotides, the CDR3 is TGTGCCAGTAGTGCGGCGGGAGTCACCGGGGAGCTGTTTTTT. As protein: CASSAAGVTGELFF.

The chain links TRBV28 to TRBJ1-4; D gene unclear. CDR3 length: 13 amino acids. Germline-derived CDR1 and CDR2 are MDHEN and SYDVKM. The V end was cut by 6 bases, the J end by 7 bases, with 12 bases between. CDR3 sequence reads: CASRTALAEKLFF. The CDR3 DNA is TGTGCCAGCAGGACCGCATTGGCTGAAAAACTGTTTTTT.

This chain links TRBV11-2 with TRBJ1-3, with D uncertain. The CDR3 extends over 16 amino acids. CDR1 is SGHAT and CDR2 is FQNNGV in the germline V gene. V gave up 3 bases and J gave up 0 bases, with 12 bases separating them. The CDR3, as DNA: TGTGCCAGCAGCTTTCAGATGTTGAGCTCTGGAAACACCATATATTTT. Translated: CASSFQMLSSGNTIYF. The whole variable domain, filled in from reference TRBV11-2 and TRBJ1-3, reads EAGVAQSPRYKIIEKRQSVAFWCNPISGHATLYWYQQILGQGPKLLIQFQNNGVVDDSQLPKDRFSAERLKGVDSTLKIQPAKLEDSAVYLCASSFQMLSSGNTIYFGEGSWLTVV.

The chain couples TRBV27 to TRBJ2-7; D is ambiguous. CDR1 MNHEY and CDR2 SMNVEV come from the germline V gene (reference sequence). Trimming removed 8 bases at V and 7 bases at J, with 9 bases between. The CDR3 totals 10 residues. The CDR3 region has the DNA TGTGCCAGCCGGTTACAAGAGCAGTACTTC. Residues: CASRLQEQYF.

The chain carries TRBV7-9 and TRBJ1-6, with no clear D. In germline, CDR1 is SEHNR, CDR2 FQNEAQ (reference sequence). Trimming stripped 1 base from V and 7 bases from J, with 2 bases between. The CDR3 contains 12 residues. Here the CDR3 reads CASSLDNSPLHF. The CDR3 DNA follows: TGTGCCAGCAGCTTAGACAATTCACCCCTCCACTTT.